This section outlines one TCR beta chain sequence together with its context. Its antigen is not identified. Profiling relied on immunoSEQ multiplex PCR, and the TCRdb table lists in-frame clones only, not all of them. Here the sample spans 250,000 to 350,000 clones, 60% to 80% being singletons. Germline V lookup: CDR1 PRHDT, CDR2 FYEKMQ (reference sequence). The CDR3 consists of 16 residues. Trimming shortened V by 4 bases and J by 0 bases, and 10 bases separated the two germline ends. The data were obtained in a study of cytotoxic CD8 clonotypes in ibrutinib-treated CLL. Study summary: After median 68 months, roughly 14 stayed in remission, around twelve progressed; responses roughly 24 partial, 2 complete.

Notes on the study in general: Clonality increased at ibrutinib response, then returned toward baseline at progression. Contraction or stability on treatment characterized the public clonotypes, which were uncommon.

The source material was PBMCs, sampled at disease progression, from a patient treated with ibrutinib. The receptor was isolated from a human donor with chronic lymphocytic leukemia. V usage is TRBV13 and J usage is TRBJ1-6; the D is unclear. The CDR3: CASSSGMSSYNSPLHF. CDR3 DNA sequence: TGTGCCAGCAGCTCCGGCATGAGCTCCTATAATTCACCCCTCCACTTT.